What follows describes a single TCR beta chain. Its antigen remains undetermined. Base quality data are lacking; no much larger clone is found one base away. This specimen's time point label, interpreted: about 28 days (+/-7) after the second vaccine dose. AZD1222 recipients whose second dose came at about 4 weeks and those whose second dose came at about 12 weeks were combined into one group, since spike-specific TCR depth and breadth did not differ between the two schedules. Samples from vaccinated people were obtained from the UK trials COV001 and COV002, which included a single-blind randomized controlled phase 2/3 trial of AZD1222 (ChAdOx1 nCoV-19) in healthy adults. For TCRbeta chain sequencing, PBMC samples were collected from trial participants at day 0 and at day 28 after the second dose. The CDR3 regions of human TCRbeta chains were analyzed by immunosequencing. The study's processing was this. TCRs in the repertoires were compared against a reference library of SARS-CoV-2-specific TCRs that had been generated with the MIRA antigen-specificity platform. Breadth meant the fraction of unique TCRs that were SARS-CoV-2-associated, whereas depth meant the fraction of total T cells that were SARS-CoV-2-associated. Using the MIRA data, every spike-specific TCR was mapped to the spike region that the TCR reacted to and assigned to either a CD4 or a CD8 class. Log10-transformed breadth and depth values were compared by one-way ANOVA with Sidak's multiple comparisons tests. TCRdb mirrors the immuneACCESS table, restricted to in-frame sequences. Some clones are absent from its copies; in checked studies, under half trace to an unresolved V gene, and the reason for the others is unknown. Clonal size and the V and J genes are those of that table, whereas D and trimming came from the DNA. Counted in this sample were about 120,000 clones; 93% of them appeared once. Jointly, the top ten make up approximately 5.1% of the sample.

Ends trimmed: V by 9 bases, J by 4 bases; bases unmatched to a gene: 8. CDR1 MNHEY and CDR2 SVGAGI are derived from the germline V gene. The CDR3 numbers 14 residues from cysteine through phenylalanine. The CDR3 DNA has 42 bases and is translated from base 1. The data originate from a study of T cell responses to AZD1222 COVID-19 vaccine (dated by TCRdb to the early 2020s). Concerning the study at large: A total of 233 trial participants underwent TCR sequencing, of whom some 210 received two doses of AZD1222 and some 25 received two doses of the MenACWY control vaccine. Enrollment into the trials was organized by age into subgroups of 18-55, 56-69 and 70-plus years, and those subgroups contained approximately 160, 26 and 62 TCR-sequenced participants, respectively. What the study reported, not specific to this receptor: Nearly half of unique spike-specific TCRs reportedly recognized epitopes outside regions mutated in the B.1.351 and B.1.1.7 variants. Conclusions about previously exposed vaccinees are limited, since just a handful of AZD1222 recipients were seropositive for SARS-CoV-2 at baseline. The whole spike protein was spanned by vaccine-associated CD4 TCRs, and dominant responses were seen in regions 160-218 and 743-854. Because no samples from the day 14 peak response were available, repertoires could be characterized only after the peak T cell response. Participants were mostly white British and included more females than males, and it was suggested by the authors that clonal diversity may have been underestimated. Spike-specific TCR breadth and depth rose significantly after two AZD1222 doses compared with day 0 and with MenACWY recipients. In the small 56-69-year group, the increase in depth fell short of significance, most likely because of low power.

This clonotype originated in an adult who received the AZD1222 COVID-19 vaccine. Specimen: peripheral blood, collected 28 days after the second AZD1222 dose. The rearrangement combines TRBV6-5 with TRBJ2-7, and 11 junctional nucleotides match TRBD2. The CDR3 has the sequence CASKRLAGIYEQYF. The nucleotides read TGTGCCAGTAAAAGACTAGCGGGAATTTACGAGCAGTACTTC.